The next 32 T cell receptor beta chains were all read from a single sample in a study of vaccination and CD4 T cells after COVID-19. The Oncomine TCR Beta short-read assay was what sequenced the DNA obtained from cultured CD4+ T cells. TCRdb passed the PCR reads through MiXCR, listing each CDR3 protein once. The sample has under 30,000 distinct CDR3 sequences, roughly 38% seen once; the top ten hold 3% to 4%. Their cognate antigens are unknown. This sample's time point: late sampling 161 to 241 days after vaccination in a few convalescent patients. The sample's treatment: roughly ten-day PBMC culture with coronavirus spike peptide pools or control peptides (ViraFEST assay). Here the sequenced sample was CD4+ T cells from blood, cultured in vitro, taken about 7 months after SARS-CoV-2 vaccination. Source of these receptors: a human donor who had recovered from COVID-19.

The V call is TRBV10-3, the J call TRBJ2-5; the D is unclear. The CDR3 runs 15 residues. V lost 0 bases and J lost 2, with 10 bases in between. Germline V gene lookup returns CDR1 ENHRY and CDR2 SYGVKD. The CDR3 DNA follows: TGTGCCATCAGTGAGTCCGGTACAGTACAAGAGACCCAGTACTTC. Its translation: CAISESGTVQETQYF.

This clonotype was seen only a few times. The chain links TRBV28 to TRBJ2-5; 9 nucleotides agree with TRBD2. Trimming at V came to 3 bases and at J to 4 bases, leaving 9 bases not matched to a gene. There are 16 residues in the CDR3. From germline, CDR1 is MDHEN and CDR2 SYDVKM. In nucleotides, the CDR3 is TGTGCCAGCAGTTTCTCCCTAGCGGGACGGGGAGAGACCCAGTACTTC. Translation: CASSFSLAGRGETQYF.

This clonotype was seen only a few times. The rearrangement uses TRBV27 and TRBJ1-1; 9 nucleotides line up with TRBD1. This CDR3 spans 18 amino acids. V trimming: 4 bases; J trimming: 8 bases; junction bases outside the gene matches: 20. Germline lookup yields CDR1 MNHEY and CDR2 SMNVEV (reference sequence). The CDR3 DNA is TGTGCCAGCAGTTCCCATCGCCCCAAACAGGGGGCGCGTACCGAAGCTTTCTTT. The encoded protein is CASSSHRPKQGARTEAFF.

The V and J genes are TRBV7-3 and TRBJ2-1; TRBD2 matches at 10 bases. Germline assignment: CDR1 SGHTA and CDR2 FQGTGA. The CDR3 sequence is 16 residues long. Trimming removed 5 bases from V and 4 bases from J; junction bases left unmatched: 8. Here the CDR3 DNA reads TGTGCCAGCAGCGCCAGCGGGAGGGGACAATACAATGAGCAGTTCTTC. This encodes CASSASGRGQYNEQFF.

This clonotype has only a few counts. The chain employs TRBV20-1 and TRBJ2-7; 8 bases match TRBD1. The ends lost 3 bases at V and 2 bases at J; junction bases unmatched: 6. Germline V lookup: CDR1 DFQATT, CDR2 SNEGSKA (reference sequence). The CDR3 runs 14 residues. CDR3 sequence reads: CSASTGGFAYEQYF. The CDR3 DNA reads as TGCAGTGCTAGCACAGGGGGATTCGCCTACGAGCAGTACTTC.

This clonotype was counted only a few times. The V call is TRBV19, the J call TRBJ2-3; 10 bases align to TRBD2. CDR1 LNHDA and CDR2 SQIVND come from the germline V gene (reference sequence). CDR3 length: 15 amino acids. V dropped 10 bases and J dropped 0; count of bases not matched to a gene: 7. CDR3 amino acids: CATRTSGPSTDTQYF. The CDR3 nucleotides are TGTGCCACCCGGACTAGCGGACCTAGCACAGATACGCAGTATTTT.

The J gene is TRBJ1-5, the V gene TRBV15; D uncertain. This CDR3 is built from 14 residues. The V end lost 5 bases, the J end lost 3 bases, and 11 bases lay between the germline ends. Germline V gene sequence: CDR1 LNHNV, CDR2 YYDKDF (reference sequence). CDR3 nucleotide sequence: TGTGCCACCAGCGTCGACAAGGTCAATCAGCCCCAGCATTTT. It translates to CATSVDKVNQPQHF.

V is TRBV6-5 and J is TRBJ2-3; D is unclear. Germline values: CDR1 MNHEY, CDR2 SVGAGI. This CDR3 comprises 13 residues. V gave up 2 bases and J gave up 4 bases, with 7 bases separating them. The CDR3 loop is CASSYVPSDTQYF. The CDR3 nucleotides read TGTGCCAGCAGTTACGTGCCTTCAGATACGCAGTATTTT.

The V gene is TRBV27, the J gene TRBJ2-5; no clear D. The CDR3 consists of 13 residues. The V end was cut by 0 bases, the J end by 7 bases, with 9 bases between. CDR1 and CDR2 (germline): MNHEY, SMNVEV (reference sequence). The CDR3 DNA sequence: TGTGCCAGCAGTTTATCGTTTCTGGGGACCCAGTACTTC. Protein product: CASSLSFLGTQYF.

V gene TRBV7-9 combines with J gene TRBJ2-7; 12 bases align to TRBD2. Losses at the gene ends were 5 bases for V and 6 bases for J; bases not matched to a gene: 5. Germline values: CDR1 SEHNR, CDR2 FQNEAQ (reference sequence). The CDR3 runs to 14 residues. CDR3 nucleotide sequence: TGTGCCAGCAGCCTGACTAGCGGGAGTTCCGAGCAGTACTTC. Its translation: CASSLTSGSSEQYF.

This clonotype has more than one count but fewer than ten. CDR3 in DNA: TGTGCCAGCAGTTTAGCTTCGGGGGGCGGTTCACCCCTCCACTTT. This codes for CASSLASGGGSPLHF. The chain is built from TRBV28 and TRBJ1-6; possible D gene TRBD1, 6 bases. V shed 2 bases and J shed 9 bases, with 14 bases lying between them. This CDR3 is built from 15 residues. Germline lookup yields CDR1 MDHEN and CDR2 SYDVKM.

There are a few counts of this clonotype. The J gene is TRBJ2-3, the V gene TRBV2; no clear D gene. The CDR3 contains 13 residues. The V gene lost 6 bases and the J gene lost 0 bases, with 7 bases spanning the gap. Germline lookup yields CDR1 SNHLY and CDR2 FYNNEI. The CDR3 here is CASRVSSTDTQYF. In nucleotides, the CDR3 is TGTGCCAGCAGGGTGTCTAGCACAGATACGCAGTATTTT.

This sequence joins TRBV20-1 and TRBJ2-3; D uncertain. Germline-derived CDR1 and CDR2 are DFQATT and SNEGSKA (reference sequence). This CDR3 contains 12 residues. Trimming cost V 8 bases and J 0 bases, with 9 bases left between them. DNA of the CDR3: TGCAGTTCCGACGGTAGCACAGATACGCAGTATTTT. This encodes CSSDGSTDTQYF.

This clonotype has only a few counts. CDR3 in amino acids: CGTGRHTGELFF. The CDR3 bases are TGTGGGACGGGGAGGCACACCGGGGAGCTGTTTTTT. J is TRBJ2-2 and V is TRBV28, with D perhaps TRBD2 (6 bases). The CDR3 totals 12 residues. CDR1 MDHEN and CDR2 SYDVKM come from the germline V gene. The full variable domain, with the rest looked up from reference TRBV28 and TRBJ2-2, is DVKVTQSSRYLVKRTGEKVFLECVQDMDHENMFWYRQDPGLGLRLIYFSYDVKMKEKGDIPEGYSVSREKKERFSLILESASTNQTSMYLCGTGRHTGELFFGEGSRLTVL.

This clonotype was counted a single time. The genes are TRBV12-3 or TRBV12-4 and TRBJ2-4; D is perhaps TRBD2 (6 bases). This CDR3 comprises 12 residues. The germline V and J ends were trimmed by 3 bases and 8 bases, with 8 bases remaining between them. Here the CDR3 reads CASSLREDIQYF. In DNA form, the CDR3 reads TGTGCCAGCAGTTTGAGGGAGGACATTCAGTACTTC.

This clonotype has more than one count but fewer than ten. The genes are TRBV20-1 and TRBJ2-7; D ambiguous. Germline CDR1 is DFQATT and CDR2 is SNEGSKA (reference sequence). The CDR3 runs 14 residues. Trimming removed 0 bases from V and 4 bases from J, with 13 bases in between. The CDR3: CSARDFKWGYEQYF. The CDR3 coding sequence is TGCAGTGCTAGAGACTTTAAATGGGGATACGAGCAGTACTTC.

This chain links TRBV6-1 with TRBJ2-5; D remains unclear. This CDR3 region has 13 residues. CDR1 is MNHNS, CDR2 SASEGT, per germline. Trimming pared 6 bases from V and 5 bases from J, leaving 13 bases between. In DNA, the CDR3 is TGTGCCAGCAGAGCACCGGGCCGGGAGACCCAGTACTTC. Translating it yields CASRAPGRETQYF.

Relative to its sample, this clonotype is medium-sized. V usage is TRBV6-1 and J usage is TRBJ2-7, with D possibly being TRBD1 (5 bases). CDR3 length: 14 amino acids. V lost 8 bases and J 1 base, leaving 15 bases between the germline ends. Looked up from germline, CDR1 is MNHNS and CDR2 is SASEGT. The CDR3 region is CASVPPGRSYEQYF. The CDR3 coding sequence is TGTGCCAGCGTCCCTCCAGGGCGATCCTACGAGCAGTACTTC.

The chain recombines TRBV20-1 with TRBJ2-2; the D gene is possibly TRBD1 (6 bases). Germline CDR1 reads DFQATT; CDR2 reads SNEGSKA (reference sequence). The CDR3 is 15 residues long. The germline V and J ends were trimmed by 4 bases and 3 bases, with 15 bases remaining between them. The CDR3 DNA sequence: TGCAGTGCTATGGACAGCCGTTCTTACACCGGGGAGCTGTTTTTT. Amino acids: CSAMDSRSYTGELFF.

This clonotype appeared a few times. The V gene is TRBV19, the J gene TRBJ2-3; D is possibly TRBD1 or TRBD2 (5 bases each). Trimming pared 6 bases from V and 5 bases from J, leaving 12 bases between. Germline V gene lookup returns CDR1 LNHDA and CDR2 SQIVND (reference sequence). The CDR3 has 13 residues. The CDR3 sequence is CASSPTGGDTQYF. The CDR3 DNA reads as TGTGCCAGTAGCCCCACAGGAGGAGATACGCAGTATTTT.

The genes are TRBV19 and TRBJ1-1; 9 nucleotides align to TRBD1. The length of the CDR3 is 15 residues. The J segment lost 1 base and the V segment lost 5 bases, leaving 5 bases of the junction unmatched. Germline V gene data show CDR1 as LNHDA and CDR2 as SQIVND (reference sequence). The CDR3 nucleotides are TGTGCCAGTAGTCTCGGGACAGGGACGAACACTGAAGCTTTCTTT. Translated: CASSLGTGTNTEAFF. Supplemented by reference TRBV19 and TRBJ1-1, the full variable domain reads DGGITQSPKYLFRKEGQNVTLSCEQNLNHDAMYWYRQDPGQGLRLIYYSQIVNDFQKGDIAEGYSVSREKKESFPLTVTSAQKNPTAFYLCASSLGTGTNTEAFFGQGTRLTVV.

This clonotype has a handful of counts. The chain is built from TRBV28 and TRBJ1-6; D gene ambiguous. Germline V gives CDR1 MDHEN, CDR2 SYDVKM. The CDR3 length is 14 residues. Deletions cut 6 bases from V and 9 bases from J, with 15 bases between. CDR3 DNA: TGTGCCAGCAGGCCTGGATACGGAAGTTCACCCCTCCACTTT. This translates into CASRPGYGSSPLHF. The full variable domain, rest sourced from reference TRBV28 and TRBJ1-6, is DVKVTQSSRYLVKRTGEKVFLECVQDMDHENMFWYRQDPGLGLRLIYFSYDVKMKEKGDIPEGYSVSREKKERFSLILESASTNQTSMYLCASRPGYGSSPLHFGNGTRLTVT.

This clonotype counts as medium-sized (0.01 to 0.1%). The rearrangement uses TRBV4-1 and TRBJ2-2; maybe TRBD1 (6 bases). The ends were cut back, 3 bases at V and 6 bases at J, with 8 bases in the middle. Germline V gives CDR1 MGHRA, CDR2 YSYEKL. CDR3 length: 13 residues. As DNA, the CDR3 is TGCGCCAGCAGCCAGCAGGGGTCCGGGGAGCTGTTTTTT. Protein product: CASSQQGSGELFF.

The chain carries TRBV7-2 and TRBJ2-5; D is possibly TRBD1 (6 bases). The CDR3 loop spans 14 amino acids. CDR1 and CDR2 (germline): SGHTA, FQGNSA. V was clipped by 4 bases and J by 2 bases, with 11 bases between them. The CDR3: CASSSLDSQETQYF. CDR3 nucleotide sequence: TGTGCCAGCAGCTCGTTGGACAGTCAAGAGACCCAGTACTTC.

In this sample, this clonotype turned up a few times. The chain carries TRBV7-9 and TRBJ1-2, with D uncertain. Trimming cost V 5 bases and J 11 bases, with 18 bases left between them. CDR3 size: 13 residues. From germline, CDR1 is SEHNR and CDR2 FQNEAQ (reference sequence). CDR3 region: CASSRDGAPGYTF. CDR3 in DNA: TGTGCCAGCAGCCGAGACGGAGCCCCGGGGTACACCTTC.

In its sample, this clonotype was seen a few times. The V call is TRBV7-3, the J call TRBJ1-1; no definite D call. The CDR3 is made up of 14 amino acids. CDR1 is SGHTA and CDR2 is FQGTGA in the germline V gene. Trimming removed 3 bases from V and 1 base from J, with 9 bases in between. The CDR3 region has the DNA TGTGCCAGCAGCTTCGGGTCCGGGAACACTGAAGCTTTCTTT. It translates to CASSFGSGNTEAFF.

The CDR3 region is CSVAQGAWETQYF. CDR3 in DNA: TGCAGCGTTGCACAGGGGGCGTGGGAGACCCAGTACTTC. The rearrangement links TRBV29-1 to TRBJ2-5; 9 bases map to TRBD1. Germline trimming cut 4 bases from V and 5 bases from J; bases unmatched to any gene: 5. The CDR3 has 13 amino acids. From germline, CDR1 is SQVTM and CDR2 ANQGSEA.

This clonotype was recorded once. The chain recombines TRBV15 with TRBJ2-6, with D uncertain. V shed 0 bases and J shed 0 bases, with 6 bases lying between them. This CDR3 region has 16 residues. The V gene's germline CDR1 is LNHNV and CDR2 YYDKDF (reference sequence). The CDR3 DNA is TGTGCCACCAGCAGAGATCGGAGCTCTGGGGCCAACGTCCTGACTTTC. Translation: CATSRDRSSGANVLTF.

This clonotype was seen only a few times. The gene calls are TRBV28 and TRBJ1-4, with 7 bases matching TRBD1. The CDR3 runs 14 residues. The germline V gene has CDR1 MDHEN and CDR2 SYDVKM. V shed 5 bases, J shed 11 bases, and the junction held 11 bases outside the gene matches. The CDR3 sequence: CASSEQGRWGKLFF. The CDR3 bases are TGTGCCAGCAGTGAACAGGGGCGCTGGGGGAAACTGTTTTTT.

The chain carries TRBV6-5 and TRBJ2-5; D remains ambiguous. Trimming pared 0 bases from V and 4 bases from J, leaving 9 bases between. Germline CDR1 and CDR2: MNHEY and SVGAGI. The CDR3 runs 14 residues. The DNA for the CDR3 is TGTGCCAGCAGTTACTCGAAACTGGGAGAGACCCAGTACTTC. Residues: CASSYSKLGETQYF.

The chain employs TRBV28 and TRBJ2-7; no reliable D call. V was clipped by 3 bases and J by 9 bases, with 12 bases between them. Per the germline V gene, CDR1 is MDHEN and CDR2 is SYDVKM. The CDR3 contains 12 residues. In nucleotides, the CDR3 is TGTGCCAGCAGTTTCTGGGGTGGAGCGCAGTACTTC. This gives the protein CASSFWGGAQYF. Combining the CDR3 with reference TRBV28 and TRBJ2-7 gives the whole variable domain DVKVTQSSRYLVKRTGEKVFLECVQDMDHENMFWYRQDPGLGLRLIYFSYDVKMKEKGDIPEGYSVSREKKERFSLILESASTNQTSMYLCASSFWGGAQYFGPGTRLTVT.

This clonotype was seen more than once but under ten times. This chain links TRBV6-5 with TRBJ2-5; D is unresolved. Germline V gives CDR1 MNHEY, CDR2 SVGAGI. V was pared by 3 bases and J by 5 bases, with 10 bases between. The length of the CDR3 is 13 residues. The CDR3 bases are TGTGCCAGCAGTTATGAGGCTTATGAGACCCAGTACTTC. It specifies CASSYEAYETQYF.